The 16 T cell receptor beta chains below were found in one sample sequenced in a study of post-analysis software for immune sequencing data. The study, taken as a whole, reports: Elevated frequency relative to controls characterized several TRBV segments in patients, TRBV5-6, TRBV5-1 and TRBV20-1 among them.

Each TCR beta cDNA library carried unique molecular identifiers. TCRdb independently ran MiXCR on the PCR reads; one entry per CDR3 protein. The sample records about 820,000 distinct CDR3 sequences, roughly 58% being singletons. These receptors have no known antigen. Sequenced sample: blood. Receptors originate from a girl aged 5-17 years with multiple sclerosis.

The chain has TRBV29-1 and TRBJ2-3; 7 nucleotides agree with TRBD1. This CDR3 comprises 21 residues. Germline V CDR1 and CDR2: SQVTM, ANQGSEA. With 0 bases clipped from V and 3 bases from J, the junction kept 24 bases outside the gene matches. The CDR3 loop is CSVEDRSGGLTGTVGTDTQYF. CDR3 nucleotides: TGCAGCGTTGAAGATCGAAGCGGAGGATTGACAGGGACGGTTGGGACAGATACGCAGTATTTT.

J is TRBJ2-7 and V is TRBV5-5; D is ambiguous. V dropped 0 bases and J dropped 4 bases, with 5 bases sitting between them. The CDR3 has 12 residues. Germline V gene data show CDR1 as SGHKS and CDR2 as YYEKEE (reference sequence). The CDR3 bases are TGTGCCAGCAGCTTGGAGTGGTACGAGCAGTACTTC. Translation: CASSLEWYEQYF.

Only a few counts were recorded for this clonotype. This chain connects TRBV7-8 to TRBJ2-4, with unresolved D. From germline, CDR1 is SGHVS and CDR2 FQNEAQ. The V and J ends lost 5 bases and 0 bases respectively, with 8 bases between them. This CDR3 has 14 residues. CDR3 region: CASSARLAKNIQYF. The CDR3 coding sequence is TGTGCCAGCAGCGCCCGATTAGCCAAAAACATTCAGTACTTC.

This sequence joins TRBV27 and TRBJ2-4; the D is unclear. TRBJ2-5 explains the end of the DNA better; the J call may be wrong. The germline V gene has CDR1 MNHEY and CDR2 SMNVEV (reference sequence). The CDR3 is 13 residues long. The CDR3 DNA follows: TGTGCCAGCAGTTTATCGATGGCGGAGACCCAGTACTTC. Translating it yields CASSLSMAETQYF.

This clonotype was picked up many times. V gene TRBV7-2 combines with J gene TRBJ2-5; D may correspond to TRBD1 or TRBD2 (5 bases each). This CDR3 has 16 amino acids. The germline V gene has CDR1 SGHTA and CDR2 FQGNSA. Trimming took off 2 bases at V and 5 bases at J, with 18 bases between the two ends. The CDR3 nucleotides read TGTGCCAGCAGCTTACTGTGGGGGTCCACACGGGAGACCCAGTACTTC. This codes for CASSLLWGSTRETQYF.

This clonotype has only a few counts. V is TRBV9 and J is TRBJ2-7; 7 bases are a match to TRBD1. Trimming cost V 3 bases and J 5 bases; bases outside gene matches: 5. The CDR3 contains 13 residues. CDR1 is SGDLS and CDR2 is YYNGEE in the germline V gene. Here the CDR3 reads CASSGTGDNEQYF. CDR3 DNA sequence: TGTGCCAGCAGCGGTACAGGGGACAACGAGCAGTACTTC.

This chain uses TRBV2 with TRBJ2-5; TRBD1 might be the D (5 bases). This CDR3 is built from 11 residues. Germline V gene sequence: CDR1 SNHLY, CDR2 FYNNEI. Trimming took off 11 bases at V and 7 bases at J, with 14 bases between the two ends. CDR3 coding DNA: TGTGCCGGCACAGGTTGGGGGACCCAGTACTTC. Protein: CAGTGWGTQYF.

This clonotype was observed a few times. The gene calls are TRBV6-1 and TRBJ2-1, with 8 bases lining up with TRBD2. V shed 6 bases and J 4 bases; nucleotides not matched to a gene: 8. CDR3 size: 15 residues. CDR1 and CDR2 from the germline V gene are MNHNS and SASEGT. This CDR3 is CASSPRGGEYNEQFF. The DNA for the CDR3 is TGTGCCAGCAGCCCCCGGGGGGGGGAGTACAATGAGCAGTTCTTC.

The gene calls are TRBV7-9 and TRBJ1-4, with TRBD1 matching over 8 bases. The J segment lost 8 bases and the V segment lost 6 bases, leaving 5 bases of the junction unmatched. Germline V gene sequence: CDR1 SEHNR, CDR2 FQNEAQ (reference sequence). The CDR3 runs 13 residues. The CDR3 DNA reads as TGTGCCAGCAGGGACAGGGTGGGCGAAAAACTGTTTTTT. Amino acid sequence: CASRDRVGEKLFF.

This clonotype has ten or more counts. The V call is TRBV18, the J call TRBJ2-4; no clear D gene. The CDR3 is 15 residues long. CDR1 and CDR2 (germline): KGHSH, LQKENI. V lost 4 bases and J lost 0, with 10 bases in between. CDR3 DNA: TGTGCCAGCTCACACACAGAGATAGCCAAAAACATTCAGTACTTC. Translated, it gives CASSHTEIAKNIQYF.

V gene TRBV12-3 or TRBV12-4 combines with J gene TRBJ1-5; 7 bases map to TRBD1. The CDR3 is 15 amino acids. The trim removed 3 bases at V and 11 bases at J, leaving 13 bases unmatched. CDR3 in DNA: TGTGCCAGCAGTTTCTCGGGACAGACTAGGGTAGCCCAGCATTTT. Amino acid sequence: CASSFSGQTRVAQHF.

The sample holds a few counts of this clonotype. The V call is TRBV7-9, the J call TRBJ2-7; 12 bases map to TRBD2. The trim removed 6 bases at V and 6 bases at J, leaving 3 bases unmatched. This CDR3 is 13 amino acids long. Germline V gene sequence: CDR1 SEHNR, CDR2 FQNEAQ (reference sequence). The CDR3 nucleotides read TGTGCCAGCAGGACTAGCGGGAGTGGCGAGCAGTACTTC. As protein: CASRTSGSGEQYF.

The table lists this clonotype with a few counts. The CDR3 DNA follows: TGTGCCAGCAGCAGCGCAGGGCCCAGCTCCTACGAGCAGTACTTC. This gives the protein CASSSAGPSSYEQYF. The chain employs TRBV7-2 and TRBJ2-7; TRBD1 might be the D (5 bases). Trimming left V 5 bases short and J 0 bases short, with 14 bases between. CDR1 SGHTA and CDR2 FQGNSA come from the germline V gene. CDR3 length: 15 amino acids.

The chain uses TRBV5-1 and TRBJ2-1, with 10 bases lining up with TRBD1. The last part of the DNA fits TRBJ2-7 better; the J call may be wrong. Germline V gene sequence: CDR1 SGHRS, CDR2 YFSETQ. The CDR3 is made up of 15 amino acids. The CDR3 protein is CASSLTGTGAHEQYF. The CDR3, as DNA: TGCGCCAGCAGCTTAACCGGGACAGGGGCCCACGAGCAGTACTTC.

V is TRBV2 and J is TRBJ2-1; 7 positions agree with TRBD1. J gave up 0 bases and V 6 bases, and 14 bases lay outside the gene matches. Germline V CDR1 and CDR2: SNHLY, FYNNEI. The CDR3 length is 18 residues. CDR3 DNA: TGTGCCAGCAGGGCAGGGGGAGTGGGGCCGAGCTCCTACAATGAGCAGTTCTTC. Its translation is CASRAGGVGPSSYNEQFF.

The V and J genes are TRBV9 and TRBJ2-5; D gene ambiguous. Germline-derived CDR1 and CDR2 are SGDLS and YYNGEE. This CDR3 is 15 amino acids long. Between the trimmed V and J ends, which lost 2 bases and 2 bases, there was a span of 13 bases. The CDR3 protein is CASSVGYSLQETQYF. DNA of the CDR3: TGTGCCAGCAGCGTTGGCTACAGTTTACAAGAGACCCAGTACTTC.